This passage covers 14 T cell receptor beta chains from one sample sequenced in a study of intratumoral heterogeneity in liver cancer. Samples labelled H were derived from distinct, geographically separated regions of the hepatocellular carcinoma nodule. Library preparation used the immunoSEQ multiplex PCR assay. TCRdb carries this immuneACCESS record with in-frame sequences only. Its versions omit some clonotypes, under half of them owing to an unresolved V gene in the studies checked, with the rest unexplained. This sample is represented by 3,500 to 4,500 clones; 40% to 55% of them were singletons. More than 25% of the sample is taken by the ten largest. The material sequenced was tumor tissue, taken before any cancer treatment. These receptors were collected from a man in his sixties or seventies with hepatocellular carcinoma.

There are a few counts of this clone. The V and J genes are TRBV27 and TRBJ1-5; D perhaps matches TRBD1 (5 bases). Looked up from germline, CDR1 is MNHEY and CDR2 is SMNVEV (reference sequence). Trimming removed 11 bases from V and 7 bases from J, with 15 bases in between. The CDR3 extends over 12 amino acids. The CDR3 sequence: CAAGGALQPQHF. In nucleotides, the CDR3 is TGTGCCGCCGGCGGGGCGTTGCAGCCCCAGCATTTT.

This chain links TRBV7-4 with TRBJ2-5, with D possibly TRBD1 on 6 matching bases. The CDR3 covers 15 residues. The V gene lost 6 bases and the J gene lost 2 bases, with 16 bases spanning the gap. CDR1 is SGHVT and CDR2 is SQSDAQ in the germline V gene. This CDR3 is CASSRPGHAQETQYF. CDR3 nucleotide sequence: TGTGCCAGCAGTCGTCCGGGACACGCTCAAGAGACCCAGTACTTC.

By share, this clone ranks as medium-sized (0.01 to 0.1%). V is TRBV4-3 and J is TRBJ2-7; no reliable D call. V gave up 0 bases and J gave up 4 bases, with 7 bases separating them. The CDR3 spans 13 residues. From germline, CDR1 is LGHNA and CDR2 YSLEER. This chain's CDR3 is CASSQDWGYEQYF. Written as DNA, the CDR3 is TGCGCCAGCAGCCAAGATTGGGGTTACGAGCAGTACTTC.

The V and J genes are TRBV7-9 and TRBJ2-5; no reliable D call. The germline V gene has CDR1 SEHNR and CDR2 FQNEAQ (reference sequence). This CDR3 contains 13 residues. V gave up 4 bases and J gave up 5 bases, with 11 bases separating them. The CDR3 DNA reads TGTGCCAGCAGCTCGTCAGGTGCGGAGACCCAGTACTTC. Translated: CASSSSGAETQYF.

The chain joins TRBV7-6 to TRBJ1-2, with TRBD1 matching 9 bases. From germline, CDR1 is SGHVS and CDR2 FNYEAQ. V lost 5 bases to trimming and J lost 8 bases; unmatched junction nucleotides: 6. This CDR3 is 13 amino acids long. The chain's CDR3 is CASSTGTGNGYTF. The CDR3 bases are TGTGCCAGCAGCACCGGGACAGGGAACGGCTACACCTTC.

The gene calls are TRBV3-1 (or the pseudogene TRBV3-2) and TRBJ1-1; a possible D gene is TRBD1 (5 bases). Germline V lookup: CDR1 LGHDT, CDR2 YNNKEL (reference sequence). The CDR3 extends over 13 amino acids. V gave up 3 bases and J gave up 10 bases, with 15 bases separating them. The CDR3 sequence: CASSQDGDSGAFF. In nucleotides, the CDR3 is TGTGCCAGCAGCCAGGACGGGGACTCTGGAGCTTTCTTT.

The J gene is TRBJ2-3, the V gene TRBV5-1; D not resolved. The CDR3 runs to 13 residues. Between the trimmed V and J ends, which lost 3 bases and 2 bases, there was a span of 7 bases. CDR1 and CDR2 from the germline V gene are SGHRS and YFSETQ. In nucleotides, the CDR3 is TGCGCCAGCAGCTCGCCAGCCACAGATACGCAGTATTTT. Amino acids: CASSSPATDTQYF.

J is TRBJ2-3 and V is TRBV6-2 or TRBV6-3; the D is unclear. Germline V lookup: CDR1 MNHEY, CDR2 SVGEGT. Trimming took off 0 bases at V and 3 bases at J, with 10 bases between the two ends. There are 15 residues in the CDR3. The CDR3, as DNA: TGTGCCAGCAGTTACTCGGCCTATGGGACAGATACGCAGTATTTT. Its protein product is CASSYSAYGTDTQYF.

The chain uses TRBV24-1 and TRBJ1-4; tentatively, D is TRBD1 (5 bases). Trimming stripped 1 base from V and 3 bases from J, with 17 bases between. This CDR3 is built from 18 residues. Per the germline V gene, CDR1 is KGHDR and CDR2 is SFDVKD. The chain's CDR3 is CATSDFAGVRGANEKLFF. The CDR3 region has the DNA TGTGCCACCAGTGATTTCGCTGGGGTACGGGGGGCTAATGAAAAACTGTTTTTT.

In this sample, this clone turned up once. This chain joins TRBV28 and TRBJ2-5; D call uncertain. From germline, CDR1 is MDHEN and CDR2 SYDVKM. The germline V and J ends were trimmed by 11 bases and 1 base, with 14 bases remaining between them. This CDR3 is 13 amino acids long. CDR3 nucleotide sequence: TGTGCCTGTACGGGCGCTTTCCAAGAGACCCAGTACTTC. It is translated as CACTGAFQETQYF.

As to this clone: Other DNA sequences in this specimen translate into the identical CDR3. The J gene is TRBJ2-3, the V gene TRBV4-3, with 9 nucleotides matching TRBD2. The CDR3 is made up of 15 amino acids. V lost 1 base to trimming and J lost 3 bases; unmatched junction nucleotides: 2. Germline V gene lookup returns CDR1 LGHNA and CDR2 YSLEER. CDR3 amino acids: CASSQGGGATDTQYF. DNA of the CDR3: TGCGCCAGCAGCCAAGGCGGGGGGGCGACAGATACGCAGTATTTT.

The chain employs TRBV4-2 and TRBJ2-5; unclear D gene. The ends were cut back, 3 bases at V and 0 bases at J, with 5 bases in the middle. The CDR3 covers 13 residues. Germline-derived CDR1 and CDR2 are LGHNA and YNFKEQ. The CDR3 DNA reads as TGTGCCAGCAGCCAGGGCCACCAAGAGACCCAGTACTTC. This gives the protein CASSQGHQETQYF.

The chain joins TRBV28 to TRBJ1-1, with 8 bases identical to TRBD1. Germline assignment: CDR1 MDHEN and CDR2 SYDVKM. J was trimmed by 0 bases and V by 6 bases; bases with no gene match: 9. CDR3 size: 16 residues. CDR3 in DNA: TGTGCCAGCAGAACAGGGGGAGACCTGATGAACACTGAAGCTTTCTTT. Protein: CASRTGGDLMNTEAFF.

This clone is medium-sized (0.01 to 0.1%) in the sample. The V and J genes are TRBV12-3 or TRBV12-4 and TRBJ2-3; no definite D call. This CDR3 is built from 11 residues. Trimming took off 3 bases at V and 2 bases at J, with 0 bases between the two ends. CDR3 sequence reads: CASSFTDTQYF. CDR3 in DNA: TGTGCCAGCAGTTTCACAGATACGCAGTATTTT.